The 10 T cell receptor beta chains listed next were all sequenced from one sample in a study of cytomegalovirus exposure and HLA in healthy donors. Profiled with immunoSEQ multiplex PCR; TCRdb holds only in-frame clones, not every one. The sample has over 200,000 clones, 87% seen once. Specimen: PBMCs. These TCRs come from a woman aged 18-30 years in good health and CMV-seropositive.

The J gene is TRBJ2-5, the V gene TRBV6-1; 8 bases align to TRBD2. Trimming at V came to 0 bases and at J to 4 bases, leaving 7 bases not matched to a gene. CDR3 length: 16 residues. In germline, CDR1 is MNHNS, CDR2 SASEGT. The CDR3 protein is CASSEAAGARTETQYF. CDR3 sequence (DNA): TGTGCCAGCAGTGAAGCAGCGGGGGCGAGGACAGAGACCCAGTACTTC.

This clone was recorded once. The CDR3: CASSPIDRGREPQHF. The CDR3 DNA is TGTGCCAGCAGTCCGATCGACAGGGGCCGGGAGCCCCAGCATTTT. The chain links TRBV27 to TRBJ1-5, with 8 bases lining up with TRBD1. Looked up from germline, CDR1 is MNHEY and CDR2 is SMNVEV (reference sequence). V dropped 5 bases and J dropped 8; count of bases not matched to a gene: 11. The CDR3 consists of 15 residues.

The chain joins TRBV15 to TRBJ1-4; tentatively, D is TRBD1 (5 bases). The CDR3 is 17 residues long. Germline values: CDR1 LNHNV, CDR2 YYDKDF (reference sequence). V lost 4 bases, J lost 8 bases, and 23 bases lay in between. CDR3 protein: CATSNPASGQGREKLFF. As DNA, the CDR3 is TGTGCCACCAGCAACCCGGCCAGCGGGCAGGGAAGAGAAAAACTGTTTTTT.

The J gene is TRBJ2-1, the V gene TRBV7-3; 11 nucleotides match TRBD2. V lost 0 bases to trimming and J lost 5 bases; unmatched junction nucleotides: 6. In germline, CDR1 is SGHTA, CDR2 FQGTGA. This CDR3 comprises 17 residues. The CDR3 region is CASSLTSGRASHNEQFF. CDR3 DNA: TGTGCCAGCAGCTTAACTAGCGGGAGGGCCAGCCACAATGAGCAGTTCTTC.

The chain couples TRBV9 to TRBJ2-1; 16 bases map to TRBD2. Germline CDR1 reads SGDLS; CDR2 reads YYNGEE. The CDR3 runs to 18 residues. Germline trimming cut 2 bases from V and 1 base from J; bases unmatched to any gene: 3. As DNA, the CDR3 is TGTGCCAGCAGCGTGGGGGGACTAGCGGGAGGGTCCTACAATGAGCAGTTCTTC. Translated: CASSVGGLAGGSYNEQFF.

The chain recombines TRBV13 with TRBJ2-3; TRBD1 matches at 8 bases. The CDR3 is made up of 16 amino acids. V lost 4 bases to trimming and J lost 4 bases; unmatched junction nucleotides: 10. The germline V gene has CDR1 PRHDT and CDR2 FYEKMQ (reference sequence). The CDR3 sequence is CASSSSGGAEADTQYF. CDR3 sequence (DNA): TGTGCCAGCAGCTCCTCAGGGGGCGCCGAAGCAGATACGCAGTATTTT.

V is TRBV9 and J is TRBJ2-1; 9 positions match TRBD2. Trimming removed 4 bases from V and 6 bases from J; junction bases left unmatched: 11. The CDR3 loop spans 16 amino acids. The germline V gene has CDR1 SGDLS and CDR2 YYNGEE. The chain's CDR3 is CASSPFGTSPFNEQFF. The CDR3 DNA reads as TGTGCCAGCAGCCCTTTCGGGACTAGCCCCTTCAATGAGCAGTTCTTC.

V is TRBV29-1 and J is TRBJ2-3; D perhaps matches TRBD1 (5 bases). CDR3 length: 13 amino acids. Germline V gene data show CDR1 as SQVTM and CDR2 as ANQGSEA. V was pared by 6 bases and J by 3 bases, with 13 bases between. In nucleotides, the CDR3 is TGCAGCGTGCCGCAGGGTAGGACAGATACGCAGTATTTT. This translates into CSVPQGRTDTQYF.

V and J are TRBV18 and TRBJ1-1; 9 bases are shared with TRBD1. Germline V gene sequence: CDR1 KGHSH, CDR2 LQKENI. CDR3 size: 14 residues. With V trimmed by 5 bases and J by 7 bases, 8 bases remained unmatched. As DNA, the CDR3 is TGTGCCAGCTCAGCAGGACAGGGGAATGGTGAAGCTTTCTTT. It codes for CASSAGQGNGEAFF.

The chain has TRBV28 and TRBJ1-2, with a weak D call TRBD1 (6 bases). The V gene lost 6 bases and the J gene lost 7 bases, with 15 bases spanning the gap. Looked up from germline, CDR1 is MDHEN and CDR2 is SYDVKM. The CDR3 runs 13 residues. CDR3 region: CASRTPGEGGYTF. DNA of the CDR3: TGTGCCAGCAGGACTCCAGGGGAAGGTGGCTACACCTTC.